Listed here are 10 T cell receptor beta chains from one sample, sequenced in a study of a mutant IDH1 vaccine in newly diagnosed glioma. Their cognate antigens are unknown. Time point of the sample: week 35, safety follow-up. The vaccine gave 300 ug of a 20-mer mutant IDH1 peptide subcutaneously per dose. Generated by immunoSEQ multiplex PCR, the TCRdb table keeps only in-frame clones and is missing some. The sample lists 45,000 to 55,000 clones; about 79% were seen once. Sequences were derived from PBMCs, sampled from a glioma patient whose treatment included an IDH1 peptide vaccine. These receptors originate from a man aged 40-55 years with glioma.

The chain employs TRBV9 and TRBJ2-3; D gene ambiguous. CDR3 size: 13 residues. The V gene lost 0 bases and the J gene lost 4 bases, with 6 bases spanning the gap. The V gene's germline CDR1 is SGDLS and CDR2 YYNGEE. CDR3 nucleotides: TGTGCCAGCAGCGTAGTTCGGTCAGATACGCAGTATTTT. Protein: CASSVVRSDTQYF.

By share, this clone counts as medium-sized. The J gene is TRBJ2-1, the V gene TRBV10-1; 10 bases line up with TRBD2. The length of the CDR3 is 19 residues. The germline CDR1 and CDR2 sequences are WNHNN and SYGVQD (reference sequence). With 1 base clipped from V and 8 bases from J, the junction kept 17 bases outside the gene matches. The CDR3 protein is CASSEFIPRTSGATDEQFF. In DNA form, the CDR3 reads TGCGCCAGCAGTGAGTTCATCCCTCGGACTAGCGGCGCTACAGATGAGCAGTTCTTC.

A single count supports this clone. The rearrangement links TRBV5-1 to TRBJ2-7; the match to TRBD1 covers 9 bases. The CDR3 loop spans 17 amino acids. The V gene end was trimmed by 0 bases and the J gene end by 1 base; junction bases not matched to a gene: 8. Germline CDR1 SGHRS, CDR2 YFSETQ. The CDR3 DNA follows: TGCGCCAGCAGCTTGGGGTTGATTGGACAGGGGTCCTACGAGCAGTACTTC. It is translated as CASSLGLIGQGSYEQYF.

The J gene is TRBJ2-5, the V gene TRBV7-9; D gene uncertain. Per the germline V gene, CDR1 is SEHNR and CDR2 is FQNEAQ (reference sequence). The CDR3 runs to 15 residues. V lost 1 base, J lost 2 bases, and 11 bases lay in between. For the CDR3, the DNA is TGTGCCAGCAGCTTAGTAGGGTCAGCTCAAGAGACCCAGTACTTC. As protein: CASSLVGSAQETQYF. Full variable domain (rest looked up from reference TRBV7-9 and TRBJ2-5): DTGVSQNPRHKITKRGQNVTFRCDPISEHNRLYWYRQTLGQGPEFLTYFQNEAQLEKSRLLSDRFSAERPKGSFSTLEIQRTEQGDSAMYLCASSLVGSAQETQYFGPGTRLLVL.

This clone was observed once. The CDR3 loop reads CASRDGGETQYF. CDR3 nucleotide sequence: TGTGCCAGCCGGGACGGAGGGGAGACCCAGTACTTC. V is TRBV19 and J is TRBJ2-5; weak D call: TRBD2 (6 bases). The CDR3 length is 12 residues. Germline values: CDR1 LNHDA, CDR2 SQIVND (reference sequence). V lost 9 bases, J lost 5 bases, and 13 bases lay in between.

A single count supports this clone. The genes are TRBV27 and TRBJ2-3; D not resolved. The germline V gene has CDR1 MNHEY and CDR2 SMNVEV (reference sequence). CDR3 length equals 13 residues. The ends were cut back, 3 bases at V and 7 bases at J, with 11 bases in the middle. In nucleotides, the CDR3 is TGTGCCAGCAGTTTTGCCGATCGAAATACGCAGTATTTT. This gives the protein CASSFADRNTQYF.

V and J are TRBV6-6 and TRBJ2-7; 11 nucleotides match TRBD1. Germline V gene data show CDR1 as MNHNY and CDR2 as SVGAGI (reference sequence). The CDR3 length is 13 residues. V trimming: 5 bases; J trimming: 7 bases; junction bases outside the gene matches: 4. The CDR3 protein is CASSTDRGLEQYF. CDR3 in DNA: TGTGCCAGCAGTACGGACAGGGGGCTTGAGCAGTACTTC.

The CDR3: CASSIGGDRVMDTQYF. The DNA of the CDR3 is TGTGCCAGTAGTATAGGAGGGGACAGGGTGATGGATACGCAGTATTTT. This rearrangement joins TRBV19 to TRBJ2-3, with TRBD1 matching over 9 bases. The V gene end was trimmed by 1 base and the J gene end by 6 bases; junction bases not matched to a gene: 8. Germline V gene data show CDR1 as LNHDA and CDR2 as SQIVND (reference sequence). The CDR3 runs to 16 residues.

This clone was detected once. This chain joins TRBV11-2 and TRBJ2-7, with unresolved D. The CDR3 totals 13 residues. Per germline, CDR1 SGHAT and CDR2 FQNNGV. V shed 3 bases and J shed 3 bases, with 9 bases lying between them. CDR3 protein: CASSLGNNYEQYF. CDR3 nucleotide sequence: TGTGCCAGCAGCTTGGGGAACAACTACGAGCAGTACTTC.

This chain connects TRBV12-5 to TRBJ1-4; D gene ambiguous. The CDR3 covers 15 residues. Between the trimmed V and J ends, which lost 1 base and 7 bases, there was a span of 13 bases. CDR1 and CDR2 from the germline V gene are LGHNT and FRNRAP. For the CDR3, the DNA is TGTGCTAGTGGTTTGGACGGTACTCGAGGTGAAAAACTGTTTTTT. Translating it yields CASGLDGTRGEKLFF. Combining the CDR3 with reference TRBV12-5 and TRBJ1-4 gives the whole variable domain DARVTQTPRHKVTEMGQEVTMRCQPILGHNTVFWYRQTMMQGLELLAYFRNRAPLDDSGMPKDRFSAEMPDATLATLKIQPSEPRDSAVYFCASGLDGTRGEKLFFGSGTQLSVL.